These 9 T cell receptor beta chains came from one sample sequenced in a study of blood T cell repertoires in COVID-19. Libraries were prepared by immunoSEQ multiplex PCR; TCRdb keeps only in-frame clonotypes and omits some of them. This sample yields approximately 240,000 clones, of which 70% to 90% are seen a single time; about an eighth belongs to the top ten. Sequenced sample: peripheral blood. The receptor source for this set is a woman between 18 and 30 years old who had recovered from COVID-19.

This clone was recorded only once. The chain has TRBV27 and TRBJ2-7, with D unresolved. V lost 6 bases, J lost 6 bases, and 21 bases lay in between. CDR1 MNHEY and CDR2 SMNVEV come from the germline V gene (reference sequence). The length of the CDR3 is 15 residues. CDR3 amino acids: CASSPPGSRRSEQYF. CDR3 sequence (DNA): TGTGCCAGCAGCCCGCCGGGTAGCCGGCGGAGCGAGCAGTACTTC.

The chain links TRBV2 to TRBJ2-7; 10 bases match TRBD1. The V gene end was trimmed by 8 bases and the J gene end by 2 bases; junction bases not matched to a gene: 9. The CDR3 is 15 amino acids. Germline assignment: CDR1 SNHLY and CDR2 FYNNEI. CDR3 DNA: TGTGCCAGCCTTCCCCCGGGACAGGGGACCTACGAGCAGTACTTC. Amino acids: CASLPPGQGTYEQYF.

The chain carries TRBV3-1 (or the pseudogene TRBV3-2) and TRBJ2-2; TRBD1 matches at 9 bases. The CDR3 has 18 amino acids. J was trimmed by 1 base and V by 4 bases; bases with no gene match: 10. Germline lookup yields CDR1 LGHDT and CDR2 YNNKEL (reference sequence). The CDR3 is CASSLRLPGQGNTGELFF. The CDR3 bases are TGTGCCAGCAGCCTTAGACTCCCGGGACAGGGGAACACCGGGGAGCTGTTTTTT.

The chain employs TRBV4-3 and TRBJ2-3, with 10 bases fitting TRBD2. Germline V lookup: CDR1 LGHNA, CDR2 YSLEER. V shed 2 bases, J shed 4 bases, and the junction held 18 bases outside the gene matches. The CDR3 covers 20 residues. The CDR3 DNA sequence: TGCGCCAGCAGCCAATTTGTACTAGCGGGGTCCGGGGAATGGGCAGATACGCAGTATTTT. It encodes CASSQFVLAGSGEWADTQYF.

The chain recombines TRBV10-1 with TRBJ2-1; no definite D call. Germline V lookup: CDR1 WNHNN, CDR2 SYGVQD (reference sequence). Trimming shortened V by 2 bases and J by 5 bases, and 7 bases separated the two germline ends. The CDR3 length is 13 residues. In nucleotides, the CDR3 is TGCGCCAGCAGTGAGAGGCTAGACAATGAGCAGTTCTTC. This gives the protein CASSERLDNEQFF.

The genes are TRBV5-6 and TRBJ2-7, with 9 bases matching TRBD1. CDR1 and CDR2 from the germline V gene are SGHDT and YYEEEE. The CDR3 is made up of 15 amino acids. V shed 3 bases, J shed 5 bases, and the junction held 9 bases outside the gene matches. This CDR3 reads CASSWGTGSIDEQYF. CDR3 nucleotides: TGTGCCAGCAGCTGGGGGACAGGGTCAATTGACGAGCAGTACTTC. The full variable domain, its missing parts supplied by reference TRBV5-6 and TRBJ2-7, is DAGVTQSPTHLIKTRGQQVTLRCSPKSGHDTVSWYQQALGQGPQFIFQYYEEEERQRGNFPDRFSGHQFPNYSSELNVNALLLGDSALYLCASSWGTGSIDEQYFGPGTRLTVT.

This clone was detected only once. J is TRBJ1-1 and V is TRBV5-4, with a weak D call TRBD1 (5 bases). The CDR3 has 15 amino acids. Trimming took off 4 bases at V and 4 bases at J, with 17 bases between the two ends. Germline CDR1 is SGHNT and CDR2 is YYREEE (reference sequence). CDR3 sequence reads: CASSPGRGAATEAFF. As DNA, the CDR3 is TGTGCCAGCAGCCCTGGGAGGGGCGCGGCCACTGAAGCTTTCTTT.

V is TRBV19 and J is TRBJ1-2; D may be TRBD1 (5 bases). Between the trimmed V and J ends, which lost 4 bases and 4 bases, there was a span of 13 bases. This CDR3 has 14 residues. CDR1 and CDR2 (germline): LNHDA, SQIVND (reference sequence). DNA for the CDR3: TGTGCCAGTAGTACCACCGGGGGGACCTATGGCTACACCTTC. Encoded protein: CASSTTGGTYGYTF.

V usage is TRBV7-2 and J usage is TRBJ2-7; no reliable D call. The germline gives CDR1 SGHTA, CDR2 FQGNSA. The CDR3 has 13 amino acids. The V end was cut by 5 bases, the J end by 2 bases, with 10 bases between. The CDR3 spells CASSAPLTYEQYF. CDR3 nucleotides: TGTGCCAGCAGCGCCCCACTGACCTACGAGCAGTACTTC.